Included here is one T cell receptor (beta chain) sequence, with context. In the authors' methods: From reference gene primer amplification, estimates of nucleated cell counts were derived. The table came from immunoSEQ multiplex PCR; TCRdb's copy has only in-frame clones and leaves some out. V, J and clone size are those of that table, while D and trimming were read from the DNA. The sample gives approximately 120,000 clones, approximately 87% of which show up once; approximately 7% is in the top ten. This CDR3 comprises 13 residues. Between the trimmed V and J ends, which lost 10 bases and 3 bases, there was a span of 12 bases. The germline CDR1 and CDR2 sequences are LGHDT and YNNKEL (reference sequence). These data originate in a study of blood T cell repertoires in COVID-19. The wider study: Specimens from acute and convalescent COVID-19 originated in the United States, Italy and Spain. PBMCs, B-cell-depleted T cells, or T cells were the source of the cDNA or gDNA that made up the material.

Sequencing was done on a sample of peripheral blood. This receptor was taken from a woman aged 50 to 65 with acute or convalescent COVID-19. This chain uses TRBV3-1 (or the pseudogene TRBV3-2) with TRBJ2-2; D perhaps matches TRBD2 (6 bases). DNA of the CDR3: TGTGCCACTATGACGGGGGACACCGGGGAGCTGTTTTTT. Translation: CATMTGDTGELFF.